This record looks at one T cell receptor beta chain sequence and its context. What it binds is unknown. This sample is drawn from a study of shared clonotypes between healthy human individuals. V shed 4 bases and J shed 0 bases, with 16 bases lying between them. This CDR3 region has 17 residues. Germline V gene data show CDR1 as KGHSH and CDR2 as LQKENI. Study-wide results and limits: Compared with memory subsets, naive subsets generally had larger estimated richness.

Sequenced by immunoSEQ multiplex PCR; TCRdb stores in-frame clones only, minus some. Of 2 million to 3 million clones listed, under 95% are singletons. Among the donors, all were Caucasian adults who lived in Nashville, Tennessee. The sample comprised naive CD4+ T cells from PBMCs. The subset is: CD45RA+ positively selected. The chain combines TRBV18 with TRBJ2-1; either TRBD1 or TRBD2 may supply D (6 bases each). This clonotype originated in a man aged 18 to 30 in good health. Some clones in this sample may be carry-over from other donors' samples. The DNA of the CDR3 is TGTGCCAGCTCACTCATCAGGGGACTGAGCTCCTACAATGAGCAGTTCTTC. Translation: CASSLIRGLSSYNEQFF. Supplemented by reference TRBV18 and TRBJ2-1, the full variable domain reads NAGVMQNPRHLVRRRGQEARLRCSPMKGHSHVYWYRQLPEEGLKFMVYLQKENIIDESGMPKERFSAEFPKEGPSILRIQQVVRGDSAAYFCASSLIRGLSSYNEQFFGPGTRLTVL.